This TCR beta chain was profiled in a study of blood T cell repertoires in COVID-19. Background on the study: Spain, Italy and the United States supplied samples that represented acute and convalescent COVID-19. Nucleic acid was either cDNA or gDNA, and it came from T cells, B-cell-depleted T cells, or PBMCs.

The CDR3 runs 14 residues. V gave up 6 bases and J gave up 5 bases; unmatched junction bases: 4. Germline lookup yields CDR1 MDHEN and CDR2 SYDVKM. How the authors handled the data: Reference gene primer amplification gave nucleated cell count estimates. Profiled with immunoSEQ multiplex PCR; TCRdb holds only in-frame clones, not every one. V, J and clone size derive from that table, while D and trimming were established from the DNA sequence. The sample records approximately 170,000 clones, approximately 86% being singletons. V gene TRBV28 combines with J gene TRBJ1-5, with 10 bases identical to TRBD1. Material: peripheral blood. The origin of this receptor is a man between 65 and 79 years old with acute or convalescent COVID-19. The DNA of the CDR3 is TGTGCCAGCAGACCTGGGACAGGGGATCAGCCCCAGCATTTT. Its translation: CASRPGTGDQPQHF.